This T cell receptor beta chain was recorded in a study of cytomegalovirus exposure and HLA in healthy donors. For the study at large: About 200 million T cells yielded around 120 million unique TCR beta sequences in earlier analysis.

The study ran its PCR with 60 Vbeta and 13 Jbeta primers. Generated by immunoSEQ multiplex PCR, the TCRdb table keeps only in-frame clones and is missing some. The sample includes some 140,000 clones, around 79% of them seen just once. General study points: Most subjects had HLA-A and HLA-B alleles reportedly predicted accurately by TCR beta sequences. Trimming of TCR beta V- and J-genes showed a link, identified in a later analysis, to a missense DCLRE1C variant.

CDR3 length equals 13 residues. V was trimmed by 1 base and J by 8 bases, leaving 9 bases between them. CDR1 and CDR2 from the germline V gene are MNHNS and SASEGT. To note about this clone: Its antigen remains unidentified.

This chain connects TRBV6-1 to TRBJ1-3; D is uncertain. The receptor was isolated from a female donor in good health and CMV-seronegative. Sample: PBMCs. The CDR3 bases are TGTGCCAGCAGTGAAGGACGGGAGGACACCATATATTTT. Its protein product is CASSEGREDTIYF.